Below are 19 T cell receptor beta chains sequenced from a single sample in a study of T cell repertoires in cytomegalovirus infection. MiXCR was run by TCRdb on the reads, yielding one entry per CDR3 protein. The table lists hundreds of thousands of distinct CDR3 sequences, roughly 30% of them singletons, with around a sixth in the top ten. Which antigens these TCRs recognize remains unknown. The specimen was cultured PBMCs, collected from culture after CMV antigen stimulation. The source of these receptors is a human donor in good health (CMV status not recorded). Some clones in this sample may be carry-over from other donors' samples.

This clonotype was recorded many times. The chain joins TRBV7-2 to TRBJ2-3, with TRBD2 matching 7 bases. CDR1 and CDR2 from the germline V gene are SGHTA and FQGNSA. J was trimmed by 2 bases and V by 1 base; bases with no gene match: 6. The CDR3 has 16 residues. CDR3 amino acids: CASSLEAAGLTDTQYF. CDR3 coding DNA: TGTGCCAGCAGCTTAGAAGCAGCGGGGCTCACAGATACGCAGTATTTT.

The chain links TRBV19 to TRBJ1-5; 7 nucleotides align to TRBD1. The V gene's germline CDR1 is LNHDA and CDR2 SQIVND (reference sequence). The CDR3 length is 14 residues. After removal of 7 bases from V and 2 bases from J, the junction contained 5 bases not matched to a gene. CDR3 in DNA: TGTGCCAGTATAAGGACAGGCGGCAATCAGCCCCAGCATTTT. Its protein product is CASIRTGGNQPQHF.

The chain combines TRBV6-6 with TRBJ2-5, with 8 bases fitting TRBD2. Germline loops: CDR1 MNHNY, CDR2 SVGAGI (reference sequence). V gave up 0 bases and J gave up 4 bases; unmatched junction bases: 4. The CDR3 runs to 15 residues. CDR3 nucleotide sequence: TGTGCCAGCAGTTACTCGATCGGGGGGGTAGAGACCCAGTACTTC. Translating it yields CASSYSIGGVETQYF.

The CDR3 spells CASSSLAGGLGEQFF. DNA of the CDR3: TGTGCCAGCAGCTCCCTAGCGGGGGGCTTAGGTGAGCAGTTCTTC. The chain combines TRBV11-3 with TRBJ2-1, with TRBD2 matching 11 bases. The germline gives CDR1 SGHNT, CDR2 YENEEA. J was trimmed by 9 bases and V by 4 bases; bases with no gene match: 8. CDR3 size: 15 residues.

This chain links TRBV12-3 or TRBV12-4 with TRBJ2-3, with 8 bases fitting TRBD2. This CDR3 comprises 14 residues. V was clipped by 8 bases and J by 4 bases; unmatched bases: 8. CDR3 DNA: TGTGCCAGCCAGCGGGGGTCGATCTCAGATACGCAGTATTTT. Translated: CASQRGSISDTQYF.

This clonotype has more than one count but fewer than ten. The chain combines TRBV7-9 with TRBJ2-7, with a weak D call TRBD2 (6 bases). The CDR3 extends over 14 amino acids. V lost 5 bases and J lost 7, with 18 bases in between. Germline V gene lookup returns CDR1 SEHNR and CDR2 FQNEAQ (reference sequence). The CDR3 loop is CASSPWNGGLEQYF. CDR3 in DNA: TGTGCCAGCAGCCCGTGGAACGGGGGTTTGGAGCAGTACTTC. Filled out from reference TRBV7-9 and TRBJ2-7, the complete variable domain reads DTGVSQNPRHKITKRGQNVTFRCDPISEHNRLYWYRQTLGQGPEFLTYFQNEAQLEKSRLLSDRFSAERPKGSFSTLEIQRTEQGDSAMYLCASSPWNGGLEQYFGPGTRLTVT.

Points on this clonotype: A much larger clone lies one base from this, so it may be a read error. The genes are TRBV9 and TRBJ2-1, with D perhaps TRBD1 (6 bases). The CDR3 is 13 residues long. Germline CDR1 SGDLS, CDR2 YYNGEE. V was shortened by 3 bases and J by 4 bases, with 8 bases between the two germline ends. The CDR3 bases are TGTGCCAGCAGCGAAGGACAGTACAATGAGCAGTTCTTC. This translates into CASSEGQYNEQFF. The full variable domain, rest sourced from reference TRBV9 and TRBJ2-1, is DSGVTQTPKHLITATGQRVTLRCSPRSGDLSVYWYQQSLDQGLQFLIQYYNGEERAKGNILERFSAQQFPDLHSELNLSSLELGDSALYFCASSEGQYNEQFFGPGTRLTVL.

At least ten counts were recorded for this clonotype. The rearrangement links TRBV7-2 to TRBJ1-2; D is undetermined. V lost 2 bases and J lost 0, with 7 bases in between. Germline V gives CDR1 SGHTA, CDR2 FQGNSA. This CDR3 region has 14 residues. The CDR3 DNA reads as TGTGCCAGCAGCTTAACAGCAGCTAACTATGGCTACACCTTC. The encoded protein is CASSLTAANYGYTF.

In its sample, this clonotype was seen many times. The V and J genes are TRBV7-8 and TRBJ2-7, with 11 positions matching TRBD1. CDR3 size: 14 residues. CDR1 is SGHVS, CDR2 FQNEAQ, per germline. J gave up 6 bases and V 3 bases, and 4 bases lay outside the gene matches. CDR3 DNA: TGTGCCAGCAGCTTCCGGGACAGGGGGATCGAGCAGTACTTC. The encoded protein is CASSFRDRGIEQYF.

This clonotype was observed a few times. This rearrangement joins TRBV7-2 to TRBJ2-7; 13 positions agree with TRBD2. The J segment lost 6 bases and the V segment lost 0 bases, leaving 5 bases of the junction unmatched. The CDR3 is 16 residues long. Germline CDR1 SGHTA, CDR2 FQGNSA. This chain's CDR3 is CASSLAVGLAGVEQYF. Written as DNA, the CDR3 is TGTGCCAGCAGCTTAGCGGTCGGACTAGCGGGAGTCGAGCAGTACTTC.

This rearrangement joins TRBV6-6 to TRBJ2-5, with 14 bases aligning to TRBD2. Germline V gene sequence: CDR1 MNHNY, CDR2 SVGAGI (reference sequence). The CDR3 has 17 amino acids. The V gene end was trimmed by 7 bases and the J gene end by 3 bases; junction bases not matched to a gene: 10. As DNA, the CDR3 is TGTGCCAGCACCCCGGGGGGACTAGCGGGGGATGAAGAGACCCAGTACTTC. Its protein is CASTPGGLAGDEETQYF.

This clonotype occurred many times. This rearrangement joins TRBV7-2 to TRBJ2-7; 13 positions match TRBD2. Trimming at V came to 4 bases and at J to 6 bases, leaving 9 bases not matched to a gene. Looked up from germline, CDR1 is SGHTA and CDR2 is FQGNSA. The CDR3 totals 16 residues. CDR3 in DNA: TGTGCCAGCAGCTCCCGGACTAGCGGGGGACCCCCCGAGCAGTACTTC. Encoded protein: CASSSRTSGGPPEQYF.

This clonotype was seen just once. The gene calls are TRBV29-1 and TRBJ2-1, with 7 positions matching TRBD2. V gave up 0 bases and J gave up 5 bases; unmatched junction bases: 10. The CDR3 is made up of 16 amino acids. Germline V gives CDR1 SQVTM, CDR2 ANQGSEA. Written as DNA, the CDR3 is TGCAGCGTTGAAGATCTCGCCGGGAGGTCCCACAATGAGCAGTTCTTC. Its protein product is CSVEDLAGRSHNEQFF.

CDR3 amino acids: CASTSGGAKTQYF. Here the CDR3 DNA reads TGTGCCAGCACCTCCGGGGGGGCCAAGACCCAGTACTTC. The chain uses TRBV12-3 or TRBV12-4 and TRBJ2-5; 8 nucleotides align to TRBD2. V lost 7 bases and J lost 6; bases outside the gene matches: 7. The CDR3 spans 13 residues.

This clonotype was detected a few times. The chain uses TRBV20-1 and TRBJ1-4; D is unclear. The CDR3 covers 15 residues. Germline values: CDR1 DFQATT, CDR2 SNEGSKA (reference sequence). V lost 5 bases and J 0 bases, leaving 13 bases between the germline ends. CDR3 sequence (DNA): TGCAGTGCTGACCCCAGACGAGCAACTAATGAAAAACTGTTTTTT. Protein product: CSADPRRATNEKLFF.

The chain couples TRBV11-2 to TRBJ2-1; D unresolved. Trimming cost V 1 base and J 0 bases, with 16 bases left between them. Germline loops: CDR1 SGHAT, CDR2 FQNNGV. The CDR3 consists of 18 residues. In nucleotides, the CDR3 is TGTGCCAGCAGCTTAGGAGCCGGCCTGGTGAGCTCCTACAATGAGCAGTTCTTC. It is translated as CASSLGAGLVSSYNEQFF.

This clonotype was seen only a few times. The chain couples TRBV6-5 to TRBJ1-3, with a tentative D call TRBD1 (5 bases). V was trimmed by 7 bases and J by 3 bases, leaving 10 bases between them. Per the germline V gene, CDR1 is MNHEY and CDR2 is SVGAGI. CDR3 length: 13 amino acids. The CDR3 protein is CASTWGYGNTIYF. DNA for the CDR3: TGTGCCAGCACCTGGGGGTATGGAAACACCATATATTTT.

The CDR3 nucleotides read TGTGCCCTCATCGGACCGGAACCTAGCACAGATACGCAGTATTTT. Protein product: CALIGPEPSTDTQYF. V and J are TRBV6-6 and TRBJ2-3; D call uncertain. The germline V gene encodes CDR1 MNHNY and CDR2 SVGAGI (reference sequence). The CDR3 extends over 15 amino acids. V dropped 11 bases and J dropped 0 bases, with 18 bases sitting between them.

The V and J genes are TRBV27 and TRBJ2-2; 13 nucleotides line up with TRBD2. Germline values: CDR1 MNHEY, CDR2 SMNVEV (reference sequence). The CDR3 is 18 amino acids. Trimming cost V 2 bases and J 5 bases; bases outside gene matches: 8. This CDR3 reads CASSLGRTSGSRTGELFF. CDR3 in DNA: TGTGCCAGCAGTTTAGGCCGGACTAGCGGGAGTCGGACCGGGGAGCTGTTTTTT.